A selection of T cell receptor beta chains follows, all from one sample in a study of vaccination and CD4 T cells after COVID-19. No antigen is known for these receptors. From the PCR reads, TCRdb called clonotypes with MiXCR, one entry per CDR3 protein. The data contain 24,000 or so distinct CDR3 sequences, around 54% of them singletons. Source material: CD4+ T cells from blood, cultured in vitro. These receptors were obtained from a human donor who had recovered from COVID-19. CDR3s leave out the opening cysteine and the closing phenylalanine or tryptophan. Each record gives: J gene, V gene, D gene, clone size, CDR3 protein. The D gene is left open where the match is weak. A row's size may be missing; if present it is once, few, many or a size class.

TRBJ2-3 | TRBV10-1 | - | - | ASSAERADTQY
TRBJ2-2 | TRBV20-1 | - | - | SVRTGGADPTGELF
TRBJ1-2 | TRBV27 | TRBD1 | once | ASKGDRASGYT
TRBJ2-5 | TRBV5-1 | - | - | ASSSAMPGETQY
TRBJ1-1 | TRBV6-5 | TRBD1 | - | ASSSDRGDTEAF
TRBJ1-3 | TRBV15 | - | few | ATSRDFPNTIY
TRBJ1-2 | TRBV24-1 | - | few | ATSDGRRANYGYT
TRBJ2-2 | TRBV6-2/TRBV6-3 | - | - | ASSKLISGHLLANTGELF
TRBJ2-3 | TRBV29-1 | - | - | SVEDFRGADTQY
TRBJ1-5 | TRBV7-2 | TRBD1 | few | ASSSSTGGGSNQPQH
TRBJ2-7 | TRBV20-1 | - | - | SASRTAYEQY
TRBJ2-7 | TRBV5-1 | - | once | ASSRGPVHEQY
TRBJ2-2 | TRBV6-1 | TRBD2 | few | ASSQRGQGGELF
TRBJ2-7 | TRBV27 | - | - | ASSLSRTSYEQY
TRBJ1-2 | TRBV6-1 | - | - | ASKVPGQYGYT
TRBJ1-1 | TRBV12-3/TRBV12-4 | - | - | ASSLGRPNTEAF
TRBJ2-7 | TRBV7-2 | TRBD1 | - | ASSVRGGATYEQY
TRBJ1-2 | TRBV6-2/TRBV6-3 | TRBD1 | - | ASSYSGTGTGYT
TRBJ2-7 | TRBV10-3 | TRBD1 | - | AISSTGTAYEQY
TRBJ2-7 | TRBV11-2 | - | - | ASSLSVREIYEQY
TRBJ1-2 | TRBV30 | - | - | AWSTLTEDRNSNT
TRBJ2-5 | TRBV10-3 | TRBD2 | - | ATREASGPTQY
TRBJ1-2 | TRBV29-1 | - | - | SVEGGTYGYT
TRBJ1-5 | TRBV30 | TRBD1 | - | AWSRPGQGLNQPQH
TRBJ1-1 | TRBV29-1 | - | once | SVEKQGGWTEAF
TRBJ2-3 | TRBV6-1 | TRBD1 | - | ASSPQGDWTDTQY
TRBJ1-5 | TRBV15 | - | - | ATSREGDQPQH
TRBJ1-2 | TRBV7-2 | TRBD1 | - | ASSPRSGQGPDGYT
TRBJ2-2 | TRBV27 | - | - | ASRRSYGELF
TRBJ2-4 | TRBV5-6 | - | once | ASSLVGGLAKNIQY
TRBJ2-5 | TRBV7-2 | - | - | ASSPGHRQETQY
TRBJ1-1 | TRBV7-2 | TRBD1 | - | ASSPILPGTVNTEAF
TRBJ2-6 | TRBV11-2 | - | - | ASSPVGHSGANVLT
TRBJ2-7 | TRBV7-2 | - | - | ASSLEGVGEQY
TRBJ1-6 | TRBV4-1 | - | few | ASSLRGPNSPLH
TRBJ2-4 | TRBV6-4 | - | once | ARPLAKNIQY
TRBJ1-1 | TRBV7-2 | - | - | ASSPPPRGLTEAF
TRBJ2-3 | TRBV28 | TRBD1 | - | ASRSGGSTDTQY
TRBJ2-7 | TRBV20-1 | - | - | SAAGAHEQY
TRBJ2-3 | TRBV7-2 | TRBD2 | - | ASSFPGGTQY
TRBJ1-2 | TRBV6-1 | TRBD1 | - | ASRTGVSNGYT
TRBJ1-6 | TRBV19 | - | - | ASTGMINSPLH
TRBJ1-5 | TRBV6-2/TRBV6-3 | - | - | ASTGERQPQH
TRBJ1-1 | TRBV7-3 | - | few | ASSPRGGGTEAF
TRBJ2-2 | TRBV11-2 | - | - | ASSPQRGSGELF
TRBJ2-1 | TRBV7-2 | - | - | ASSTRSGGPANEQF
TRBJ2-2 | TRBV28 | - | - | ASNRPTGELF
TRBJ2-2 | TRBV20-1 | - | - | SARDFVTGELF
TRBJ2-5 | TRBV24-1 | - | - | ATSDFREETQY
TRBJ2-2 | TRBV7-3 | - | - | ASSLTQGRATGELF